The 14 T cell receptor beta chains below all came from one sample that was sequenced in a study of CD4 T cells in relation to SARS-CoV-2 and coronaviruses. For these TCRs, the target antigens are not known. Only in-frame clones appear in the TCRdb table, and some are missing; sequencing was by immunoSEQ multiplex PCR. The sample carries 25,000 or so clones, just under 75% recorded once. The unexposed donors gave CD4+ T cells in about 2011-2019, prior to COVID-19. The cells were cultured for around ten days before CD4+ T cells were isolated. The sample was CD4+ T cells from PBMCs, cultured in vitro. The receptors originated from a human donor in good health.

The V gene is TRBV5-1, the J gene TRBJ1-1; D ambiguous. Trimming stripped 0 bases from V and 4 bases from J, with 10 bases between. Germline V lookup: CDR1 SGHRS, CDR2 YFSETQ. This CDR3 region has 14 residues. The DNA of the CDR3 is TGCGCCAGCAGCTTGGACAGTGTGGGCACTGAAGCTTTCTTT. This encodes CASSLDSVGTEAFF.

The chain combines TRBV5-5 with TRBJ2-2; TRBD1 matches at 11 bases. The V segment lost 7 bases and the J segment 8 bases; nucleotides outside the gene matches: 4. The CDR3 is 13 residues long. Germline-derived CDR1 and CDR2 are SGHKS and YYEKEE (reference sequence). The CDR3 nucleotides read TGTGCCAGCGGGACAGGGGGAGGTGGGGAGCTGTTTTTT. Residues: CASGTGGGGELFF.

This clone was observed once. The CDR3 spells CASSYIPGASTDTQYF. The CDR3 DNA sequence: TGTGCCAGCAGTTACATCCCAGGAGCTAGCACAGATACGCAGTATTTT. The chain carries TRBV6-5 and TRBJ2-3, with D hard to call. The CDR3 has 16 amino acids. In germline, CDR1 is MNHEY, CDR2 SVGAGI. The V end lost 2 bases, the J end lost 0 bases, and 12 bases lay between the germline ends.

CDR3 bases: TGTGCCAGCAGCCGGACAGGGACAGGGGGCGGGGAGACCCAGTACTTC. As protein: CASSRTGTGGGETQYF. The chain employs TRBV7-8 and TRBJ2-5; TRBD1 aligns across 12 bases. CDR1 is SGHVS, CDR2 FQNEAQ, per germline. The V gene end was trimmed by 5 bases and the J gene end by 5 bases; junction bases not matched to a gene: 9. This CDR3 has 16 amino acids.

The chain recombines TRBV12-3 or TRBV12-4 with TRBJ2-3, with no clear D. The CDR3 runs to 13 residues. V was cut by 6 bases and J by 1 base, with 8 bases left in between. The CDR3 region has the DNA TGTGCCAGCAGAAAGGCCGGCACAGATACGCAGTATTTT. This encodes CASRKAGTDTQYF.

This chain links TRBV4-1 with TRBJ2-1; 8 bases agree with TRBD2. V dropped 0 bases and J dropped 3; count of bases not matched to a gene: 4. The CDR3 sequence is 16 residues long. Looked up from germline, CDR1 is MGHRA and CDR2 is YSYEKL. The CDR3 loop is CASSQEGLAGYNEQFF. The CDR3 DNA sequence: TGCGCCAGCAGCCAAGAGGGGCTAGCGGGCTACAATGAGCAGTTCTTC.

This chain connects TRBV29-1 to TRBJ1-2, with D uncertain. Trimming left V 0 bases short and J 8 bases short, with 13 bases between. This CDR3 is 13 amino acids long. Germline V CDR1 and CDR2: SQVTM, ANQGSEA. The CDR3 reads CSVEDKVGWGYTF. The CDR3 DNA is TGCAGCGTTGAAGATAAAGTAGGGTGGGGCTACACCTTC.

This clone was detected a few times. The rearrangement joins TRBV4-1 to TRBJ2-2; perhaps D is TRBD1 or TRBD2 (5 bases each). The CDR3 runs 14 residues. Germline V gives CDR1 MGHRA, CDR2 YSYEKL. The V gene lost 4 bases and the J gene lost 2 bases, with 8 bases spanning the gap. The CDR3 bases are TGCGCCAGCAGCCGGGGACCCAACACCGGGGAGCTGTTTTTT. This sequence encodes CASSRGPNTGELFF.

The genes are TRBV5-1 and TRBJ2-3, with D unclear. The CDR3 loop spans 16 amino acids. The ends were cut back, 0 bases at V and 0 bases at J, with 11 bases in the middle. Germline CDR1 and CDR2: SGHRS and YFSETQ. The DNA of the CDR3 is TGCGCCAGCAGCTTGGACTTGCCCCGAAGCACAGATACGCAGTATTTT. The encoded protein is CASSLDLPRSTDTQYF.

This clone was observed a few times. The rearrangement uses TRBV2 and TRBJ1-5, with D uncertain. Between the trimmed V and J ends, which lost 6 bases and 6 bases, there was a span of 15 bases. CDR3 length: 14 amino acids. CDR1 is SNHLY and CDR2 is FYNNEI in the germline V gene. This CDR3 is CASRAGAGGQPQHF. The DNA for the CDR3 is TGTGCCAGCAGAGCAGGTGCCGGTGGTCAGCCCCAGCATTTT. The entire variable domain, with the rest obtained from reference TRBV2 and TRBJ1-5, is as follows: EPEVTQTPSHQVTQMGQEVILRCVPISNHLYFYWYRQILGQKVEFLVSFYNNEISEKSEIFDDQFSVERPDGSNFTLKIRSTKLEDSAMYFCASRAGAGGQPQHFGDGTRLSIL.

The V and J genes are TRBV9 and TRBJ2-1, with D possibly called TRBD1 or TRBD2 (6 bases each). From germline, CDR1 is SGDLS and CDR2 YYNGEE. The CDR3 consists of 17 residues. The V end was cut by 1 base, the J end by 6 bases, with 20 bases between. CDR3 nucleotides: TGTGCCAGCAGCGTAAACCGCGGGACAAAACCCCGCAATGAGCAGTTCTTC. This translates into CASSVNRGTKPRNEQFF.

The chain carries TRBV29-1 and TRBJ1-1; possible D gene TRBD1, 6 bases. The CDR3 is 12 residues long. Trimming cost V 3 bases and J 4 bases, with 9 bases left between them. CDR1 is SQVTM, CDR2 ANQGSEA, per germline. CDR3 sequence reads: CSVEGAGTEAFF. In DNA, the CDR3 is TGCAGCGTTGAGGGGGCTGGCACTGAAGCTTTCTTT.

The chain has TRBV19 and TRBJ2-3; 7 nucleotides agree with TRBD1. The CDR3 runs to 12 residues. Trimming cost V 8 bases and J 2 bases; bases outside gene matches: 1. The V gene's germline CDR1 is LNHDA and CDR2 SQIVND (reference sequence). The CDR3 DNA sequence: TGTGCCAGTGGACAGGCCACAGATACGCAGTATTTT. It is translated as CASGQATDTQYF.

The rearrangement links TRBV11-2 to TRBJ2-1, with 9 positions matching TRBD1. The CDR3 length is 14 residues. The ends lost 5 bases at V and 7 bases at J; junction bases unmatched: 6. CDR1 SGHAT and CDR2 FQNNGV come from the germline V gene. The CDR3 loop is CASSVDRGDNEQFF. The CDR3, as DNA: TGTGCCAGCAGCGTCGACAGGGGGGATAATGAGCAGTTCTTC.